This entry concerns a single T cell receptor (beta chain). V was clipped by 4 bases and J by 4 bases; unmatched bases: 4. Germline CDR1 reads SGHDT; CDR2 reads YYEEEE. The CDR3 totals 13 residues. The data derive from a study of blood T cell repertoires in COVID-19. Clones were read by immunoSEQ multiplex PCR, and TCRdb kept only the in-frame ones, dropping some. The table records fewer than 400,000 clones, less than 85% of them present only once. This chain uses TRBV5-6 with TRBJ1-2, with 7 nucleotides matching TRBD1. The source is a woman aged 18-29 years with acute or convalescent COVID-19. Sequencing was performed on peripheral blood. CDR3 in DNA: TGTGCCAGCAGCCCGGGACAGAGCTATGGCTACACCTTC. It translates to CASSPGQSYGYTF.